Shown below are 25 T cell receptor beta chains from a single sample sequenced in a study of T-cell reconstitution after alpha-beta-depleted transplantation in children. Study-level findings and limits: At one year after transplant, newly produced T cells mostly accounted for T-cell counts and diversity.

Preparing the TCRbeta library involved the use of unique molecular identifiers. TCRdb ran MiXCR on the PCR reads and lists one entry per CDR3 protein. This table has 250,000 to 300,000 distinct CDR3 sequences, 6% to 10% appearing once. The antigens for these receptors are not known. The sequencing used peripheral blood, collected 360 days after TCRalphabeta/CD19-depleted stem cell transplant. Receptors were obtained from a female patient between 2 and 15 years old who had a stem cell transplant for Fanconi anemia, so the T cells may come from the graft donor.

The chain links TRBV20-1 to TRBJ1-6; tentative D call: TRBD1 (5 bases). With 5 bases removed from V and 8 bases from J, the gap between germline ends came to 10 bases. The CDR3 is made up of 12 amino acids. Germline loops: CDR1 DFQATT, CDR2 SNEGSKA (reference sequence). CDR3 sequence: CSAETADSPLHF. DNA for the CDR3: TGCAGTGCTGAGACAGCTGATTCACCCCTCCACTTT.

Many counts were recorded for this clonotype. This sequence joins TRBV7-2 and TRBJ1-6, with 10 positions matching TRBD1. Germline V gene lookup returns CDR1 SGHTA and CDR2 FQGNSA. V was clipped by 5 bases and J by 6 bases; unmatched bases: 4. The CDR3 has 15 residues. CDR3 DNA sequence: TGTGCCAGCAGCCCAGGGACAGGGGTTAATTCACCCCTCCACTTT. The encoded protein is CASSPGTGVNSPLHF.

This clonotype was recorded at least ten times. The genes are TRBV12-3 or TRBV12-4 and TRBJ2-2; D not certain. The CDR3 is 13 residues long. Trimming stripped 6 bases from V and 1 base from J, with 6 bases between. CDR3 coding DNA: TGTGCCAGCAGCGCAGGGAACACCGGGGAGCTGTTTTTT. The encoded protein is CASSAGNTGELFF.

This clonotype has only a few counts. This sequence joins TRBV9 and TRBJ2-2; D might be TRBD1 or TRBD2, each matching 5 bases. The CDR3 sequence is 16 residues long. Germline CDR1 is SGDLS and CDR2 is YYNGEE. The V gene lost 4 bases and the J gene lost 4 bases, with 17 bases spanning the gap. The CDR3 is CASSFSVGRGTGELFF. The CDR3 nucleotides are TGTGCCAGCAGCTTTAGCGTGGGGCGAGGCACCGGGGAGCTGTTTTTT.

There are many counts of this clonotype. The CDR3 DNA is TGTGCCAGCAGCCGCTCTAGCGGGAGCACAGATACGCAGTATTTT. This codes for CASSRSSGSTDTQYF. The chain is built from TRBV3-1 and TRBJ2-3; TRBD2 matches 8 bases. With 4 bases clipped from V and 0 bases from J, the junction kept 3 bases outside the gene matches. Germline V gene data show CDR1 as LGHDT and CDR2 as YNNKEL (reference sequence). This CDR3 is built from 15 residues.

This clonotype came up many times. The V gene is TRBV12-3 or TRBV12-4, the J gene TRBJ2-1; D may be TRBD2 (6 bases). Trimming removed 5 bases at V and 4 bases at J, with 18 bases between. The CDR3 sequence is 16 residues long. Written as DNA, the CDR3 is TGTGCCAGCAGTGCCACCGGGACTCAACGGTACAATGAGCAGTTCTTC. It encodes CASSATGTQRYNEQFF.

The table lists this clonotype with many counts. The rearrangement links TRBV5-1 to TRBJ2-3; 8 bases fit TRBD2. Trimming cost V 7 bases and J 3 bases; bases outside gene matches: 13. Germline assignment: CDR1 SGHRS and CDR2 YFSETQ. CDR3 length equals 16 residues. CDR3 sequence (DNA): TGCGCCAGCCATCGTACAATAGCGGGGACTACAGATACGCAGTATTTT. It specifies CASHRTIAGTTDTQYF.

The J gene is TRBJ2-2, the V gene TRBV6-2 or TRBV6-3; 13 nucleotides line up with TRBD2. This CDR3 is built from 22 residues. V shed 4 bases and J 5 bases; nucleotides not matched to a gene: 22. Germline V gives CDR1 MNHEY, CDR2 SVGEGT. The CDR3 DNA reads TGTGCCAGCAGTTCCTATACTCCGATCGGACTAGCGGGGGCCTTCGATACCGGGGAGCTGTTTTTT. It translates to CASSSYTPIGLAGAFDTGELFF.

The table lists this clonotype with many counts. This chain joins TRBV7-9 and TRBJ2-1; D is uncertain. The CDR3 has 14 residues. Germline values: CDR1 SEHNR, CDR2 FQNEAQ (reference sequence). V lost 3 bases to trimming and J lost 6 bases, with 12 bases between them. The CDR3 protein is CASSFQGWGNEQFF. The CDR3 bases are TGTGCCAGCAGCTTTCAAGGGTGGGGCAATGAGCAGTTCTTC.

This clonotype was observed a handful of times. The CDR3 loop is CASSFSGGWETQYF. CDR3 nucleotide sequence: TGTGCCAGCAGCTTTAGCGGAGGGTGGGAGACCCAGTACTTC. The chain links TRBV11-2 to TRBJ2-5; possibly TRBD2 for D (6 bases). V lost 3 bases and J 5 bases, leaving 13 bases between the germline ends. There are 14 residues in the CDR3. Germline assignment: CDR1 SGHAT and CDR2 FQNNGV.

This sequence joins TRBV7-7 and TRBJ2-2, with D possibly being TRBD2 (6 bases). Germline assignment: CDR1 SSHAT and CDR2 FNYEAQ (reference sequence). V was shortened by 6 bases and J by 5 bases, with 22 bases between the two germline ends. The CDR3 extends over 17 amino acids. The CDR3 DNA sequence: TGTGCCAGCAGTTCCGGGACTGCCGGGAGTAGGACCGGGGAGCTGTTTTTT. Translation gives CASSSGTAGSRTGELFF.

A few counts support this clonotype. V is TRBV20-1 and J is TRBJ2-5; 7 bases match TRBD1. This CDR3 has 13 residues. The ends lost 5 bases at V and 2 bases at J; junction bases unmatched: 5. From germline, CDR1 is DFQATT and CDR2 SNEGSKA (reference sequence). CDR3 bases: TGCAGTGCTCCCGGGACAGCGCAAGAGACCCAGTACTTC. It codes for CSAPGTAQETQYF.

Ten or more counts support this clonotype. The chain combines TRBV7-9 with TRBJ2-3, with a tentative D call TRBD2 (6 bases). V was clipped by 5 bases and J by 1 base, with 16 bases between them. Germline CDR1 is SEHNR and CDR2 is FQNEAQ (reference sequence). The CDR3 has 16 residues. The CDR3 DNA reads as TGTGCCAGCAGCAGAGCTAGCGCCGTAGGCACAGATACGCAGTATTTT. It yields the protein CASSRASAVGTDTQYF. Full variable domain (remainder filled in from reference TRBV7-9 and TRBJ2-3): DTGVSQNPRHKITKRGQNVTFRCDPISEHNRLYWYRQTLGQGPEFLTYFQNEAQLEKSRLLSDRFSAERPKGSFSTLEIQRTEQGDSAMYLCASSRASAVGTDTQYFGPGTRLTVL.

This clonotype showed up just a few times. J is TRBJ2-7 and V is TRBV10-3; TRBD1 matches 7 bases. The germline V gene encodes CDR1 ENHRY and CDR2 SYGVKD. The CDR3 consists of 14 residues. The V and J ends lost 8 bases and 4 bases, in that order; junction bases with no gene match: 11. CDR3: CAIGGSTGSYEQYF. The CDR3 nucleotides read TGTGCCATCGGGGGCTCGACAGGGAGTTACGAGCAGTACTTC.

This chain connects TRBV5-1 to TRBJ2-2, with 8 bases lining up with TRBD2. V trimming: 5 bases; J trimming: 2 bases; junction bases outside the gene matches: 23. Germline CDR1 SGHRS, CDR2 YFSETQ. The CDR3 is made up of 21 amino acids. CDR3: CASRLAFTGTRPTRNTGELFF. CDR3 bases: TGCGCCAGCAGATTAGCCTTCACCGGGACTAGGCCAACACGAAACACCGGGGAGCTGTTTTTT.

This clonotype has more than one count but fewer than ten. CDR3 residues: CASSLGTAVGTEAFF. DNA of the CDR3: TGTGCCAGCAGCTTAGGCACAGCCGTTGGTACTGAAGCTTTCTTT. This chain links TRBV7-3 with TRBJ1-1; D uncertain. Germline assignment: CDR1 SGHTA and CDR2 FQGTGA. The ends were cut back, 2 bases at V and 5 bases at J, with 15 bases in the middle. There are 15 residues in the CDR3.

The gene calls are TRBV12-3 or TRBV12-4 and TRBJ1-2; 7 nucleotides agree with TRBD1. The CDR3 covers 16 residues. The trim removed 3 bases at V and 4 bases at J, leaving 11 bases unmatched. CDR3 in amino acids: CASSFVTGQSLYGYTF. The CDR3 nucleotides are TGTGCCAGCAGTTTTGTCACGGGACAGTCACTCTATGGCTACACCTTC.

This clonotype was counted at least ten times. The chain couples TRBV20-1 to TRBJ1-1; 7 bases are shared with TRBD1. The V gene's germline CDR1 is DFQATT and CDR2 SNEGSKA (reference sequence). J gave up 3 bases and V 5 bases, and 9 bases lay outside the gene matches. The CDR3 loop spans 14 amino acids. The CDR3 nucleotides read TGCAGTGCTGATGACAGGGTCGGTTACACTGAAGCTTTCTTT. It yields the protein CSADDRVGYTEAFF.

This clonotype came up many times. V gene TRBV7-2 combines with J gene TRBJ2-5; D gene uncertain. V was pared by 3 bases and J by 6 bases, with 8 bases between. CDR3 length: 12 residues. CDR1 and CDR2 from the germline V gene are SGHTA and FQGNSA. The CDR3 DNA reads TGTGCCAGCAGCTTTCTAGGGCAGACCCAGTACTTC. Translated, it gives CASSFLGQTQYF.

The chain employs TRBV2 and TRBJ1-2, with 7 bases lining up with TRBD1. Germline V CDR1 and CDR2: SNHLY, FYNNEI. The CDR3 loop spans 16 amino acids. The V gene end was trimmed by 1 base and the J gene end by 3 bases; junction bases not matched to a gene: 8. CDR3 in amino acids: CASSEGRQGMHYGYTF. The CDR3 coding sequence is TGTGCCAGCAGTGAAGGCCGACAGGGAATGCACTATGGCTACACCTTC.

Comment on this clonotype: A much larger clone sits a single nucleotide away, making a read error possible. The chain recombines TRBV28 with TRBJ2-7, with 12 bases identical to TRBD2. From germline, CDR1 is MDHEN and CDR2 SYDVKM. This CDR3 has 15 amino acids. The CDR3 loop reads CAVGASGRALYEKYF. The CDR3 DNA follows: TGTGCCGTAGGAGCTAGCGGGAGGGCTCTCTACGAGAAGTACTTC.

This clonotype was detected many times. This sequence joins TRBV5-1 and TRBJ2-3, with D unresolved. The CDR3 has 14 residues. Trimming stripped 7 bases from V and 2 bases from J, with 14 bases between. Germline CDR1 is SGHRS and CDR2 is YFSETQ. The DNA for the CDR3 is TGCGCCAGCCGGCAGACATATAACACAGATACGCAGTATTTT. Residues: CASRQTYNTDTQYF.

V and J are TRBV28 and TRBJ2-5; 7 nucleotides agree with TRBD2. The CDR3 is 16 residues long. Germline CDR1 and CDR2: MDHEN and SYDVKM. The junction had 16 bases not matched to a gene; V was cut back by 10 bases and J by 2 bases. The CDR3, as DNA: TGTGCCATGAGCCGGGATGGGCGGGGGAGTCAAGAGACCCAGTACTTC. It translates to CAMSRDGRGSQETQYF. The whole variable domain, remainder taken from reference TRBV28 and TRBJ2-5, is DVKVTQSSRYLVKRTGEKVFLECVQDMDHENMFWYRQDPGLGLRLIYFSYDVKMKEKGDIPEGYSVSREKKERFSLILESASTNQTSMYLCAMSRDGRGSQETQYFGPGTRLLVL.

This chain uses TRBV30 with TRBJ2-7; D possibly corresponds to TRBD1 (6 bases). Deletions cut 5 bases from V and 2 bases from J, with 16 bases between. CDR3 length equals 14 residues. The germline V gene has CDR1 GTSNPN and CDR2 SVGIG (reference sequence). CDR3 sequence: CAWGGQHYTYEQYF. Here the CDR3 DNA reads TGTGCCTGGGGAGGACAGCACTACACCTACGAGCAGTACTTC.

Many counts were recorded for this clonotype. This chain uses TRBV11-2 with TRBJ2-2, with 11 bases identical to TRBD2. The ends lost 5 bases at V and 1 base at J; junction bases unmatched: 9. The CDR3 is 18 amino acids. Germline CDR1 is SGHAT and CDR2 is FQNNGV. As DNA, the CDR3 is TGTGCCAGCAGCCTCACTAGCGGGGGCCAAATGAACACCGGGGAGCTGTTTTTT. Its protein product is CASSLTSGGQMNTGELFF.